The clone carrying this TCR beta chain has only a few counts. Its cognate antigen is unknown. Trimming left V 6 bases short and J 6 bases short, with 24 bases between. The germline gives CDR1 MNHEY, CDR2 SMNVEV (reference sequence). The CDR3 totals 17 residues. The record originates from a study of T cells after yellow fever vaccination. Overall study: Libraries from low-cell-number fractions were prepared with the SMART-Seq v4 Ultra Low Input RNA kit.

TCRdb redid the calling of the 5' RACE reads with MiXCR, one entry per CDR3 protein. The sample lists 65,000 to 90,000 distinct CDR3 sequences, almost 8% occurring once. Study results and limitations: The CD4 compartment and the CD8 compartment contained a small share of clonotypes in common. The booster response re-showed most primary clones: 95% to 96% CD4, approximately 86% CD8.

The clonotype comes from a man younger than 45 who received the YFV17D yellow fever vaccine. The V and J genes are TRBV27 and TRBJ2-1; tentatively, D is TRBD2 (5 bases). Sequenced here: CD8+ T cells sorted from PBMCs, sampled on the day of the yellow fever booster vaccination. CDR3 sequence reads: CASRLHPGESTSNEQFF. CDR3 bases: TGTGCCAGCAGACTACACCCTGGGGAGTCTACCAGCAATGAGCAGTTCTTC.